Listed here are 31 T cell receptor beta chains from one sample, sequenced in a study of T cells in tumors after PD-1 blockade (dated by TCRdb to the late 2010s). The library was made by the immunoSEQ multiplex PCR assay. TCRdb stores this immuneACCESS table with in-frame sequences only. Part of the clones is absent; in the studies checked, under half of the shortfall reflects unresolved V genes, and no reason is known for the rest. This sample is represented by approximately 46,000 clones; just under 80% of them were singletons. The top ten clonotypes cover around 17% of the sample. What this sample's time point label stands for: before anti-PD-1 therapy. This specimen was PBMCs, taken before anti-PD-1 treatment. Source of these receptors: a human donor with basal cell carcinoma.

A single count supports this clone. V gene TRBV6-5 combines with J gene TRBJ1-5; possibly TRBD1 for D (5 bases). Germline V gene lookup returns CDR1 MNHEY and CDR2 SVGAGI. The CDR3 runs to 15 residues. Trimming took 6 bases from V and 5 from J, leaving 17 bases between them. The CDR3 DNA is TGTGCCAGCAGCCTCGACAGTGGGGATCATCAGCCCCAGCATTTT. Its protein product is CASSLDSGDHQPQHF.

The V and J genes are TRBV9 and TRBJ2-2; D not certain. This CDR3 spans 12 amino acids. Deletions cut 1 base from V and 4 bases from J, with 2 bases between. CDR1 and CDR2 (germline): SGDLS, YYNGEE. In DNA form, the CDR3 reads TGTGCCAGCAGCGTAACCACCGGGGAGCTGTTTTTT. It yields the protein CASSVTTGELFF.

The V call is TRBV13, the J call TRBJ1-1; D is ambiguous. The germline V gene has CDR1 PRHDT and CDR2 FYEKMQ (reference sequence). The V and J ends lost 0 bases and 7 bases respectively, with 12 bases between them. The CDR3 sequence is 14 residues long. DNA of the CDR3: TGTGCCAGCAGCTTAGGGCAGCGACTTATTGAAGCTTTCTTT. This codes for CASSLGQRLIEAFF. The whole variable domain, filled in from reference TRBV13 and TRBJ1-1, reads AAGVIQSPRHLIKEKRETATLKCYPIPRHDTVYWYQQGPGQDPQFLISFYEKMQSDKGSIPDRFSAQQFSDYHSELNMSSLELGDSALYFCASSLGQRLIEAFFGQGTRLTVV.

This chain uses TRBV4-1 with TRBJ1-2, with D tentatively TRBD1 (5 bases). Germline values: CDR1 MGHRA, CDR2 YSYEKL. The V end lost 1 base, the J end lost 3 bases, and 12 bases lay between the germline ends. The CDR3 runs 15 residues. The CDR3 nucleotides read TGCGCCAGCAGCCAAGTCACGACAGATTACTATGGCTACACCTTC. This codes for CASSQVTTDYYGYTF.

This rearrangement joins TRBV28 to TRBJ2-7; the match to TRBD1 covers 8 bases. This CDR3 region has 14 residues. Germline loops: CDR1 MDHEN, CDR2 SYDVKM. The V and J ends lost 6 bases and 5 bases, in that order; junction bases with no gene match: 9. The CDR3 region has the DNA TGTGCCAGCAGCCCTTGGACAGGGCGCAACGAGCAGTACTTC. This translates into CASSPWTGRNEQYF. The variable domain in full, completed from reference TRBV28 and TRBJ2-7, reads DVKVTQSSRYLVKRTGEKVFLECVQDMDHENMFWYRQDPGLGLRLIYFSYDVKMKEKGDIPEGYSVSREKKERFSLILESASTNQTSMYLCASSPWTGRNEQYFGPGTRLTVT.

V gene TRBV5-1 combines with J gene TRBJ2-1; 10 nucleotides match TRBD2. The V segment lost 0 bases and the J segment 6 bases; nucleotides outside the gene matches: 9. The CDR3 length is 17 residues. Germline loops: CDR1 SGHRS, CDR2 YFSETQ. CDR3 protein: CASSLDPGTSEINEQFF. The CDR3, as DNA: TGCGCCAGCAGCTTGGACCCCGGGACTAGCGAGATCAATGAGCAGTTCTTC.

This clone came up a few times. The chain uses TRBV24-1 and TRBJ1-6, with TRBD1 as a possible D gene (5 bases). This CDR3 has 13 residues. Trimming took 3 bases from V and 10 from J, leaving 9 bases between them. The germline CDR1 and CDR2 sequences are KGHDR and SFDVKD. The CDR3 spells CATSDLGASPLHF. As DNA, the CDR3 is TGTGCCACCAGTGATCTTGGGGCCTCACCCCTCCACTTT.

The chain uses TRBV18 and TRBJ1-2, with 8 bases lining up with TRBD1. V gave up 3 bases and J gave up 3 bases; unmatched junction bases: 3. CDR3 length: 14 residues. Germline CDR1 reads KGHSH; CDR2 reads LQKENI. For the CDR3, the DNA is TGTGCCAGCTCACCTACGGGACAGGACTATGGCTACACCTTC. Translation: CASSPTGQDYGYTF.

This clone came up a few times. The chain uses TRBV3-1 (or the pseudogene TRBV3-2) and TRBJ1-1; D not resolved. V was cut by 4 bases and J by 1 base, with 7 bases left in between. The CDR3 totals 13 residues. Germline CDR1 and CDR2: LGHDT and YNNKEL (reference sequence). In DNA, the CDR3 is TGTGCCAGCAGCCTCACAGCGAACACTGAAGCTTTCTTT. This gives the protein CASSLTANTEAFF.

The V gene is TRBV21-1, the J gene TRBJ2-5; TRBD1, as called in the table, went unchecked against the DNA. TRBV21-1 is annotated as a pseudogene. The CDR3 runs to 16 residues. The CDR3 DNA reads as TGTGCCAGCAGCAAGGGGACGTGGACAGGGGGGGAGACCCAGTACTTC. This codes for CASSKGTWTGGETQYF.

This chain uses TRBV28 with TRBJ2-5; D call uncertain. V shed 6 bases and J shed 2 bases, with 19 bases lying between them. Germline V gene data show CDR1 as MDHEN and CDR2 as SYDVKM. The CDR3 is 16 amino acids. The CDR3 reads CASSQDSSLGQETQYF. CDR3 in DNA: TGTGCCAGCAGCCAAGACTCCTCTCTGGGGCAAGAGACCCAGTACTTC. Full variable domain (outside the CDR3, taken from reference TRBV28 and TRBJ2-5): DVKVTQSSRYLVKRTGEKVFLECVQDMDHENMFWYRQDPGLGLRLIYFSYDVKMKEKGDIPEGYSVSREKKERFSLILESASTNQTSMYLCASSQDSSLGQETQYFGPGTRLLVL.

This clone was counted between two and nine times. The V call is TRBV19, the J call TRBJ2-5; D call uncertain. CDR3 length: 13 residues. CDR1 and CDR2 (germline): LNHDA, SQIVND (reference sequence). V gave up 5 bases and J gave up 0 bases, with 7 bases separating them. CDR3 nucleotides: TGTGCCAGTAGTTTTTCTAACCAAGAGACCCAGTACTTC. Translation: CASSFSNQETQYF.

This rearrangement joins TRBV5-6 to TRBJ1-2, with D possibly TRBD1 on 6 matching bases. CDR3 length: 14 amino acids. The ends were cut back, 4 bases at V and 2 bases at J, with 12 bases in the middle. From germline, CDR1 is SGHDT and CDR2 YYEEEE. DNA for the CDR3: TGTGCCAGCAGCGCACGACAGGCCAACTATGGCTACACCTTC. It translates to CASSARQANYGYTF.

CDR3 loop: CASSVEGYGAYGYTF. In DNA form, the CDR3 reads TGTGCCAGCAGCGTAGAAGGTTACGGCGCCTATGGCTACACCTTC. The genes are TRBV9 and TRBJ1-2, with D uncertain. The CDR3 has 15 amino acids. Germline loops: CDR1 SGDLS, CDR2 YYNGEE. With 0 bases removed from V and 4 bases from J, the gap between germline ends came to 13 bases.

The V call is TRBV30, the J call TRBJ1-6; D uncertain. CDR1 is GTSNPN and CDR2 is SVGIG in the germline V gene (reference sequence). The CDR3 spans 14 residues. Trimming left V 0 bases short and J 9 bases short, with 12 bases between. CDR3 protein: CAWSVIVDGSPLHF. The CDR3 bases are TGTGCCTGGAGTGTTATAGTTGATGGTTCACCCCTCCACTTT.

The gene calls are TRBV5-5 and TRBJ2-7; D uncertain. This CDR3 is 14 amino acids long. Looked up from germline, CDR1 is SGHKS and CDR2 is YYEKEE (reference sequence). Trimming took off 0 bases at V and 2 bases at J, with 9 bases between the two ends. CDR3 residues: CASSLGTLTYEQYF. The CDR3 DNA reads TGTGCCAGCAGCTTGGGCACTCTTACCTACGAGCAGTACTTC.

The V gene is TRBV7-3, the J gene TRBJ2-2; 7 bases agree with TRBD1. Germline V lookup: CDR1 SGHTA, CDR2 FQGTGA. There are 15 residues in the CDR3. J lost 4 bases, V lost 5 bases, and 7 bases had no gene match. CDR3 protein: CASSPDRDSTGELFF. The DNA of the CDR3 is TGTGCCAGCAGCCCAGACAGGGATAGCACCGGGGAGCTGTTTTTT.

This clone rates as medium-sized. The chain is built from TRBV5-1 and TRBJ2-7; no clear D. Germline V gives CDR1 SGHRS, CDR2 YFSETQ. Trimming stripped 4 bases from V and 0 bases from J, with 11 bases between. The CDR3 consists of 14 residues. CDR3 bases: TGCGCCAGCAGCGTCTCTCGCAACTCCTACGAGCAGTACTTC. It codes for CASSVSRNSYEQYF.

This sequence joins TRBV7-6 and TRBJ2-2; possibly TRBD1 for D (6 bases). The length of the CDR3 is 15 residues. The V gene's germline CDR1 is SGHVS and CDR2 FNYEAQ. Trimming removed 3 bases from V and 1 base from J, with 9 bases in between. This chain's CDR3 is CASSLGTRNTGELFF. The CDR3 DNA reads TGTGCCAGCAGCTTGGGGACACGGAACACCGGGGAGCTGTTTTTT.

This clone has just one count. CDR3 amino acids: CASSRPGTGIEQFF. As DNA, the CDR3 is TGTGCCAGCAGCCGACCCGGGACAGGGATTGAGCAGTTCTTC. The chain carries TRBV3-1 (or the pseudogene TRBV3-2) and TRBJ2-1; 9 bases map to TRBD1. Germline values: CDR1 LGHDT, CDR2 YNNKEL (reference sequence). The CDR3 is 14 amino acids. Trimming took 4 bases from V and 9 from J; bases not matched to a gene: 7.

The table lists this clone with a few counts. This chain uses TRBV25-1 with TRBJ1-2; tentative D call: TRBD1 (6 bases). Germline lookup yields CDR1 MGHDK and CDR2 SYGVNS. V shed 7 bases and J shed 9 bases, with 12 bases lying between them. The CDR3 is made up of 11 amino acids. The CDR3 region is CASNRDESYTF. DNA for the CDR3: TGTGCCAGCAACAGGGACGAGAGCTACACCTTC.

CDR3 loop: CASSLHRDGNTIYF. The CDR3 DNA sequence: TGTGCCAGCAGTCTCCACAGGGATGGAAACACCATATATTTT. J is TRBJ1-3 and V is TRBV28; weak D call: TRBD1 (6 bases). This CDR3 spans 14 amino acids. V was shortened by 5 bases and J by 3 bases, with 11 bases between the two germline ends. CDR1 is MDHEN and CDR2 is SYDVKM in the germline V gene. Together with reference TRBV28 and TRBJ1-3, the CDR3 gives the full variable domain: DVKVTQSSRYLVKRTGEKVFLECVQDMDHENMFWYRQDPGLGLRLIYFSYDVKMKEKGDIPEGYSVSREKKERFSLILESASTNQTSMYLCASSLHRDGNTIYFGEGSWLTVV.

The V call is TRBV25-1, the J call TRBJ2-1, with TRBD2 identical over 11 bases. The CDR3 is 18 residues long. Germline assignment: CDR1 MGHDK and CDR2 SYGVNS. V lost 3 bases, J lost 8 bases, and 15 bases stayed unmatched. In DNA form, the CDR3 reads TGTGCCAGCAGTGACCGGCTCGGATTTAGCGGGAGGGTCGATGAGCAGTTCTTC. Protein product: CASSDRLGFSGRVDEQFF.

The genes are TRBV30 and TRBJ2-5, with D perhaps matching TRBD1 (6 bases). The CDR3 runs to 15 residues. V gave up 0 bases and J gave up 5 bases, with 16 bases separating them. Looked up from germline, CDR1 is GTSNPN and CDR2 is SVGIG (reference sequence). In DNA form, the CDR3 reads TGTGCCTGGAGTGTAGCCAGGGGCCTCCATGAGACCCAGTACTTC. Encoded protein: CAWSVARGLHETQYF. Full variable domain (rest looked up from reference TRBV30 and TRBJ2-5): SQTIHQWPATLVQPVGSPLSLECTVEGTSNPNLYWYRQAAGRGLQLLFYSVGIGQISSEVPQNLSASRPQDRQFILSSKKLLLSDSGFYLCAWSVARGLHETQYFGPGTRLLVL.

The chain carries TRBV4-2 and TRBJ2-1, with D perhaps TRBD1 or TRBD2 (5 bases each). Trimming stripped 0 bases from V and 4 bases from J, with 10 bases between. CDR1 is LGHNA, CDR2 YNFKEQ, per germline. The CDR3 is 15 residues long. In DNA form, the CDR3 reads TGTGCCAGCAGCCAAGAGCAGGGAGATTACAATGAGCAGTTCTTC. Protein product: CASSQEQGDYNEQFF.

This chain joins TRBV15 and TRBJ1-3; 7 positions match TRBD1. Germline CDR1 reads LNHNV; CDR2 reads YYDKDF (reference sequence). V trimming: 2 bases; J trimming: 3 bases; junction bases outside the gene matches: 7. CDR3 length equals 16 residues. The CDR3 DNA sequence: TGTGCCACCAGCAGAACGACAGGGACGCGTGGAAACACCATATATTTT. This gives the protein CATSRTTGTRGNTIYF.

The chain recombines TRBV7-9 with TRBJ2-7; a weak D match, TRBD1 (5 bases). Germline CDR1 is SEHNR and CDR2 is FQNEAQ (reference sequence). Trimming stripped 1 base from V and 7 bases from J, with 8 bases between. The CDR3 consists of 12 residues. CDR3: CASSLVAGEQYF. In DNA form, the CDR3 reads TGTGCCAGCAGCTTAGTAGCAGGGGAGCAGTACTTC.

The CDR3 sequence is CASSPTGNYGYTF. For the CDR3, the DNA is TGTGCCAGCAGCCCGACCGGCAACTATGGCTACACCTTC. The chain employs TRBV6-5 and TRBJ1-2; D not resolved. The CDR3 is 13 residues long. The germline V gene has CDR1 MNHEY and CDR2 SVGAGI. V gave up 6 bases and J gave up 2 bases, with 10 bases separating them.

J is TRBJ1-2 and V is TRBV6-6, with a possible D match to TRBD1 (5 bases). The CDR3 length is 16 residues. Trimming shortened V by 5 bases and J by 1 base, and 17 bases separated the two germline ends. Germline loops: CDR1 MNHNY, CDR2 SVGAGI (reference sequence). The CDR3 DNA sequence: TGTGCCAGCAGTGACTATGGGACTGCCGGTAACTATGGCTACACCTTC. Amino acids: CASSDYGTAGNYGYTF.

V and J are TRBV28 and TRBJ2-2, with D uncertain. CDR1 is MDHEN and CDR2 is SYDVKM in the germline V gene. Trimming took off 5 bases at V and 3 bases at J, with 7 bases between the two ends. The CDR3 spans 13 residues. The CDR3: CASSRSYTGELFF. CDR3 nucleotides: TGTGCCAGCAGTCGATCTTACACCGGGGAGCTGTTTTTT.

As regards this clone: The same CDR3 is also encoded by other DNA sequences in this sample. The chain is built from TRBV7-9 and TRBJ1-1; possible D gene TRBD1, 5 bases. V lost 3 bases and J lost 3, with 8 bases in between. Germline loops: CDR1 SEHNR, CDR2 FQNEAQ (reference sequence). CDR3 length: 13 residues. The CDR3 is CASSFGGDTEAFF. CDR3 sequence (DNA): TGTGCCAGCAGCTTCGGAGGGGACACTGAAGCTTTCTTT.